These 22 T cell receptor beta chains originate from one sample sequenced in a study of cytomegalovirus exposure and HLA in healthy donors. 60 Vbeta and 13 Jbeta primers were used in PCR. Only in-frame clones appear in the TCRdb table, and some are missing; sequencing was by immunoSEQ multiplex PCR. The sample contains just over 200,000 clones, approximately 78% of which appear only once. The sequenced sample consisted of PBMCs. These receptors were collected from a woman in her forties in good health and CMV-seronegative.

The gene calls are TRBV19 and TRBJ1-1; 8 nucleotides agree with TRBD1. The CDR3 consists of 14 residues. Trimming at V came to 5 bases and at J to 4 bases, leaving 6 bases not matched to a gene. Germline V gives CDR1 LNHDA, CDR2 SQIVND (reference sequence). DNA for the CDR3: TGTGCCAGTAGTTCGGACAGGGTCGGCACTGAAGCTTTCTTT. It specifies CASSSDRVGTEAFF.

J is TRBJ2-2 and V is TRBV6-7; 7 bases fit TRBD2. TRBV6-7 is noted as an ORF with a role that remains uncertain. This CDR3 contains 16 residues. V lost 2 bases and J lost 2; bases outside the gene matches: 5. The CDR3: CASSYPGLPNTGELFF. CDR3 nucleotide sequence: TGTGCCAGCAGTTACCCGGGACTACCAAACACCGGGGAGCTGTTTTTT.

This clone came up once. The genes are TRBV19 and TRBJ2-7; 7 bases fit TRBD1. The V and J ends lost 5 bases and 7 bases, in that order; junction bases with no gene match: 8. The CDR3 length is 13 residues. Germline V gives CDR1 LNHDA, CDR2 SQIVND (reference sequence). CDR3 in amino acids: CASSPMDRKEQYF. The CDR3 DNA is TGTGCCAGTAGTCCTATGGACAGGAAAGAGCAGTACTTC. Looking up the rest from reference TRBV19 and TRBJ2-7 gives the full variable domain: DGGITQSPKYLFRKEGQNVTLSCEQNLNHDAMYWYRQDPGQGLRLIYYSQIVNDFQKGDIAEGYSVSREKKESFPLTVTSAQKNPTAFYLCASSPMDRKEQYFGPGTRLTVT.

The rearrangement uses TRBV18 and TRBJ1-1; the match to TRBD1 covers 9 bases. V lost 5 bases to trimming and J lost 6 bases; unmatched junction nucleotides: 7. The CDR3 spans 14 residues. Germline CDR1 KGHSH, CDR2 LQKENI. The CDR3 spells CASSATGGNAEAFF. CDR3 in DNA: TGTGCCAGCTCAGCAACAGGGGGCAATGCTGAAGCTTTCTTT. The full variable domain, completed using reference TRBV18 and TRBJ1-1, is NAGVMQNPRHLVRRRGQEARLRCSPMKGHSHVYWYRQLPEEGLKFMVYLQKENIIDESGMPKERFSAEFPKEGPSILRIQQVVRGDSAAYFCASSATGGNAEAFFGQGTRLTVV.

The V and J genes are TRBV19 and TRBJ2-4; 9 bases fit TRBD1. The CDR3 consists of 14 residues. Germline V gene lookup returns CDR1 LNHDA and CDR2 SQIVND (reference sequence). V shed 3 bases and J 4 bases; nucleotides not matched to a gene: 1. Here the CDR3 DNA reads TGTGCCAGTAGTATCGGGACAGGGAAAAACATTCAGTACTTC. Protein product: CASSIGTGKNIQYF.

The J gene is TRBJ1-1, the V gene TRBV19; 7 bases line up with TRBD1. The CDR3 has 13 residues. With V trimmed by 7 bases and J by 6 bases, 8 bases remained unmatched. Germline CDR1 and CDR2: LNHDA and SQIVND (reference sequence). CDR3 sequence: CASKPRGSAEAFF. The CDR3, as DNA: TGTGCCAGTAAACCCAGGGGGTCCGCTGAAGCTTTCTTT.

The V call is TRBV30, the J call TRBJ1-2, with no clear D. The CDR3 spans 14 residues. Germline V gene sequence: CDR1 GTSNPN, CDR2 SVGIG (reference sequence). With 8 bases removed from V and 3 bases from J, the gap between germline ends came to 19 bases. The CDR3 reads CARRDITRDYGYTF. Here the CDR3 DNA reads TGTGCCCGACGCGACATTACTCGAGACTATGGCTACACCTTC.

This chain uses TRBV7-9 with TRBJ1-3; D might be TRBD1 (6 bases). Deletions cut 1 base from V and 2 bases from J, with 15 bases between. The CDR3 loop spans 17 amino acids. CDR1 is SEHNR, CDR2 FQNEAQ, per germline (reference sequence). CDR3: CASSLGETGTTGNTIYF. The CDR3 region has the DNA TGTGCCAGCAGCTTAGGGGAAACCGGGACAACTGGAAACACCATATATTTT.

The chain employs TRBV7-9 and TRBJ1-1; TRBD1 aligns across 7 bases. The V segment lost 5 bases and the J segment 1 base; nucleotides outside the gene matches: 13. The CDR3 contains 17 residues. The germline V gene has CDR1 SEHNR and CDR2 FQNEAQ (reference sequence). The CDR3 region has the DNA TGTGCCAGCAGCCCGACAGGGTTCAAAGGTCCGAACACTGAAGCTTTCTTT. Residues: CASSPTGFKGPNTEAFF.

The chain uses TRBV28 and TRBJ1-6; 7 bases line up with TRBD1. CDR1 and CDR2 (germline): MDHEN, SYDVKM. This CDR3 has 16 residues. The trim removed 3 bases at V and 10 bases at J, leaving 12 bases unmatched. CDR3 in DNA: TGTGCCAGCAGTTTGACAGGGACTAGCGGTGGGTCACCCCTCCACTTT. Amino acid sequence: CASSLTGTSGGSPLHF.

The chain has TRBV7-3 and TRBJ2-5; 8 nucleotides line up with TRBD1. This CDR3 is built from 16 residues. Germline loops: CDR1 SGHTA, CDR2 FQGTGA. The V segment lost 2 bases and the J segment 4 bases; nucleotides outside the gene matches: 9. The CDR3 DNA reads as TGTGCCAGCAGCTTAGGAGGGACAGGACTCCCAGAGACCCAGTACTTC. Translation: CASSLGGTGLPETQYF. Full variable domain (missing parts from reference TRBV7-3 and TRBJ2-5): GAGVSQTPSNKVTEKGKYVELRCDPISGHTALYWYRQSLGQGPEFLIYFQGTGAADDSGLPNDRFFAVRPEGSVSTLKIQRTERGDSAVYLCASSLGGTGLPETQYFGPGTRLLVL.

V gene TRBV4-2 combines with J gene TRBJ1-2, with no clear D. This CDR3 has 15 amino acids. Per the germline V gene, CDR1 is LGHNA and CDR2 is YNFKEQ. V lost 0 bases and J lost 7, with 15 bases in between. As DNA, the CDR3 is TGTGCCAGCAGCCAAGAACCCGCGATAGGACTTGGCTACACCTTC. Its translation: CASSQEPAIGLGYTF.

J is TRBJ1-1 and V is TRBV5-1; TRBD1 matches 8 bases. Germline CDR1 reads SGHRS; CDR2 reads YFSETQ. This CDR3 has 17 residues. J lost 5 bases, V lost 4 bases, and 16 bases had no gene match. The CDR3 here is CASSRIGGTGGRTEAFF. CDR3 nucleotides: TGCGCCAGCAGCCGGATTGGCGGAACAGGGGGGAGGACTGAAGCTTTCTTT.

The V and J genes are TRBV6-6 and TRBJ1-4; the D is unclear. The V gene lost 0 bases and the J gene lost 0 bases, with 8 bases spanning the gap. In germline, CDR1 is MNHNY, CDR2 SVGAGI (reference sequence). CDR3 size: 16 residues. CDR3 in amino acids: CASSYSDFSTNEKLFF. DNA of the CDR3: TGTGCCAGCAGTTACTCCGACTTCTCAACTAATGAAAAACTGTTTTTT.

The chain links TRBV4-1 to TRBJ2-7, with 7 bases matching TRBD1. The CDR3 is 17 residues long. CDR1 MGHRA and CDR2 YSYEKL come from the germline V gene. Trimming took 4 bases from V and 0 from J; bases not matched to a gene: 12. The CDR3 bases are TGCGCCAGCAGCCGAACTTCCGGGACAGCCATCTCCTACGAGCAGTACTTC. Protein: CASSRTSGTAISYEQYF.

The V call is TRBV30, the J call TRBJ1-5; D unclear. This CDR3 region has 14 residues. Germline values: CDR1 GTSNPN, CDR2 SVGIG (reference sequence). Deletions cut 3 bases from V and 2 bases from J, with 11 bases between. CDR3 DNA sequence: TGTGCCTGGAGGACTGACGGGGGCAATCAGCCCCAGCATTTT. It translates to CAWRTDGGNQPQHF.

The chain is built from TRBV13 and TRBJ1-2; tentative D call: TRBD1 (5 bases). V was clipped by 5 bases and J by 4 bases, with 26 bases between them. Germline CDR1 PRHDT, CDR2 FYEKMQ (reference sequence). The CDR3 sequence is 18 residues long. CDR3 protein: CASSGGEGITLPSYGYTF. In DNA, the CDR3 is TGTGCCAGCAGCGGGGGGGAGGGTATTACCCTCCCAAGCTATGGCTACACCTTC.

The V gene is TRBV27, the J gene TRBJ2-5; D possibly corresponds to TRBD1 (6 bases). Near its end, the DNA agrees better with TRBJ2-7, so the J call may be wrong. The CDR3 loop spans 17 amino acids. The V gene's germline CDR1 is MNHEY and CDR2 SMNVEV (reference sequence). CDR3 sequence: CASSLSSGVGASYEQYF. The CDR3 bases are TGTGCCAGCAGTTTATCATCCGGGGTGGGGGCTTCCTACGAGCAGTACTTC.

The chain joins TRBV6-5 to TRBJ1-2, with a possible D match to TRBD1 (6 bases). CDR1 and CDR2 (germline): MNHEY, SVGAGI. V shed 0 bases and J shed 8 bases, with 16 bases lying between them. CDR3 length: 15 residues. As DNA, the CDR3 is TGTGCCAGCAGTTACTCAGCCAGGGGTGGGACGGGCTACACCTTC. Amino acid sequence: CASSYSARGGTGYTF.

The rearrangement joins TRBV7-9 to TRBJ2-7; 10 positions agree with TRBD2. From germline, CDR1 is SEHNR and CDR2 FQNEAQ (reference sequence). There are 15 residues in the CDR3. V lost 5 bases and J lost 2; bases outside the gene matches: 6. The CDR3 nucleotides read TGTGCCAGCAGCGGACTAGCGGCGACAACCTACGAGCAGTACTTC. Its translation is CASSGLAATTYEQYF.

The chain carries TRBV15 and TRBJ1-5, with a weak D call TRBD1 (5 bases). CDR3 size: 17 residues. Germline V gives CDR1 LNHNV, CDR2 YYDKDF (reference sequence). V was shortened by 0 bases and J by 8 bases, with 20 bases between the two germline ends. The chain's CDR3 is CATSRDWGREIWKPQHF. The DNA for the CDR3 is TGTGCCACCAGCAGAGATTGGGGCCGGGAGATTTGGAAGCCCCAGCATTTT.

The CDR3 loop reads CASSAGRGLGTDTQYF. For the CDR3, the DNA is TGCGCCAGCAGCGCGGGCAGGGGATTGGGCACAGATACGCAGTATTTT. The V gene is TRBV5-1, the J gene TRBJ2-3, with D perhaps TRBD1 (6 bases). Germline CDR1 is SGHRS and CDR2 is YFSETQ. CDR3 size: 16 residues. V lost 4 bases and J lost 1, with 16 bases in between.